The clone carrying this TCR beta chain was observed a few times. Trimming removed 0 bases from V and 7 bases from J; junction bases left unmatched: 6. CDR3 size: 17 residues. Germline CDR1 reads SGHNT; CDR2 reads YYREEE (reference sequence). The repertoire was sequenced with immunoSEQ multiplex PCR; TCRdb's copy has only in-frame clones and lacks some. The sample has some 310,000 clones; approximately 88% are singletons. This record comes from a study of cytomegalovirus exposure and HLA in healthy donors. The sequence derives from a man younger than 40 in good health and CMV-seronegative. The chain joins TRBV5-4 to TRBJ1-6, with 11 bases identical to TRBD1. The specimen sequenced was PBMCs. CDR3 coding DNA: TGTGCCAGCAGCTTGGAGCGGACAGGGGGCGAGAATTCACCCCTCCACTTT. Translating gives CASSLERTGGENSPLHF.